This T cell receptor (beta chain) is drawn from a study of cytomegalovirus exposure and HLA in healthy donors. Study-level findings and limits: As confirmed in vitro, a few CMV-associated chains were specific for CMV antigens. Previous analysis showed most TCR beta V segments were productive about 87% or about 30% of the time.

The primer mix had 60 Vbeta and 13 Jbeta primers. TCRdb keeps only in-frame clones here, not all; method: immunoSEQ multiplex PCR. The sample includes 150,000 to 200,000 clones, around 86% of them seen just once. Donors in the study were healthy people who gave bone marrow. Each donor was nominally healthy when sampled (though unrecorded immune exposures were likely). With regard to this clone: Its specificity is unknown.

Germline lookup yields CDR1 KGHSH and CDR2 LQKENI. The CDR3 spans 12 residues. Trimming took off 1 base at V and 5 bases at J, with 5 bases between the two ends. The chain recombines TRBV18 with TRBJ1-2, with D perhaps TRBD1 (5 bases). The source of this sequence is a man aged 50-59 years in good health and CMV-seropositive. Material: PBMCs. CDR3 bases: TGTGCCAGCTCACCACAGGGGTATGGCTACACCTTC. It translates to CASSPQGYGYTF.